The present T cell receptor beta chain was sequenced within a study of chemoradiotherapy in HPV16-positive cancers. Study in general: Candidate HPV-specific clones and shared TCR motifs came from a couple of HPV16-positive patients.

Regarding the study as a whole: Functional assays defining HPV-specific T cells used only a couple of HPV16-positive patients. Candidate HPV-specific clones and E7-related TCR motifs grew in tumor during treatment.

As to this clone: Its antigen is unknown.

Repertoires were sampled repeatedly during chemoradiotherapy. The CDR3 spans 13 residues. CDR1 is GTSNPN, CDR2 SVGIG, per germline (reference sequence). Trimming left V 0 bases short and J 8 bases short, with 10 bases between. The protocol was immunoSEQ multiplex PCR, while the TCRdb copy is restricted to in-frame clones and leaves out a portion. The sample has some 32,000 clones; about 88% are singletons. The rearrangement uses TRBV30 and TRBJ2-2; possibly TRBD2 for D (5 bases). The starting material was blood, obtained from a patient who underwent chemoradiotherapy. The clonotype comes from a human donor with HPV-associated anogenital cancer. The CDR3 coding sequence is TGTGCCTGGAGTGTAGGAGGTCCGGGGGAGCTGTTTTTT. Protein sequence: CAWSVGGPGELFF.